A single sample is the source of the 14 T cell receptor beta chains below, sequenced in a study of Ad26.COV2.S vaccination and SARS-CoV-2 variants. Treatment here: around 19 received Ad26.COV2.S at low or high dose, single or two shots; several received placebo; per-sample allocation not given. At day 63 after the first vaccine or placebo injection, samples were drawn. Produced via immunoSEQ multiplex PCR; TCRdb's table is partial and in-frame only. The table records about 440,000 clones, about 92% of them present only once. The source was peripheral blood, collected in a trial of Ad26.COV2.S vaccine versus placebo. The origin of the receptors is a person between 18 and 65 years old who received the Ad26.COV2.S COVID-19 vaccine or a placebo.

This chain links TRBV7-2 with TRBJ2-3; 8 nucleotides match TRBD2. V trimming: 2 bases; J trimming: 3 bases; junction bases outside the gene matches: 4. The CDR3 is 15 residues long. Germline CDR1 SGHTA, CDR2 FQGNSA. Written as DNA, the CDR3 is TGTGCCAGCAGCTTACAGAGCGGGAGAACAGATACGCAGTATTTT. Protein: CASSLQSGRTDTQYF.

The chain recombines TRBV5-1 with TRBJ2-1, with 8 bases aligning to TRBD1. Germline lookup yields CDR1 SGHRS and CDR2 YFSETQ. The CDR3 spans 13 residues. V gave up 5 bases and J gave up 5 bases; unmatched junction bases: 3. The CDR3 reads CASSGQGDNEQFF. Written as DNA, the CDR3 is TGCGCCAGCAGTGGACAGGGCGACAATGAGCAGTTCTTC.

The chain has TRBV6-4 and TRBJ1-5; 7 bases agree with TRBD1. Per germline, CDR1 MRHNA and CDR2 SNTAGT. The V gene end was trimmed by 4 bases and the J gene end by 1 base; junction bases not matched to a gene: 7. The CDR3 spans 16 residues. This CDR3 reads CASSGGRQGSNQPQHF. The CDR3, as DNA: TGTGCCAGCAGTGGTGGGAGACAGGGCAGCAATCAGCCCCAGCATTTT.

The chain recombines TRBV10-3 with TRBJ2-6; 7 nucleotides line up with TRBD1. The CDR3 consists of 17 residues. V dropped 6 bases and J dropped 1; count of bases not matched to a gene: 9. Germline V gene data show CDR1 as ENHRY and CDR2 as SYGVKD. CDR3 DNA: TGTGCCATCAGCAGACAGGGAGAGGGGTCTGGGGCCAACGTCCTGACTTTC. It encodes CAISRQGEGSGANVLTF.

V usage is TRBV19 and J usage is TRBJ1-1; TRBD1 might be the D (5 bases). The germline V gene encodes CDR1 LNHDA and CDR2 SQIVND (reference sequence). V was shortened by 9 bases and J by 3 bases, with 14 bases between the two germline ends. The CDR3 length is 13 residues. In DNA form, the CDR3 reads TGTGCCAGCCGGCCTGGGGGGGACACTGAAGCTTTCTTT. Translated, it gives CASRPGGDTEAFF. Filled out from reference TRBV19 and TRBJ1-1, the complete variable domain reads DGGITQSPKYLFRKEGQNVTLSCEQNLNHDAMYWYRQDPGQGLRLIYYSQIVNDFQKGDIAEGYSVSREKKESFPLTVTSAQKNPTAFYLCASRPGGDTEAFFGQGTRLTVV.

The genes are TRBV19 and TRBJ2-7, with D possibly called TRBD1 or TRBD2 (5 bases each). CDR1 is LNHDA and CDR2 is SQIVND in the germline V gene (reference sequence). The CDR3 loop spans 14 amino acids. V lost 1 base to trimming and J lost 1 base, with 8 bases between them. CDR3 coding DNA: TGTGCCAGTAGTATAGGGGGACCTTCCTACGAGCAGTACTTC. It encodes CASSIGGPSYEQYF.

V is TRBV7-9 and J is TRBJ1-5; D is uncertain. Deletions cut 8 bases from V and 0 bases from J, with 8 bases between. Germline loops: CDR1 SEHNR, CDR2 FQNEAQ (reference sequence). This CDR3 has 13 amino acids. The CDR3 spells CASAAYSNQPQHF. CDR3 DNA: TGTGCCAGCGCGGCCTATAGCAATCAGCCCCAGCATTTT.

The chain links TRBV10-1 to TRBJ2-1; 13 bases fit TRBD2. Germline-derived CDR1 and CDR2 are WNHNN and SYGVQD (reference sequence). V was clipped by 0 bases and J by 4 bases; unmatched bases: 15. The CDR3 consists of 21 residues. The CDR3 DNA reads as TGCGCCAGCAGTGAGTCGAGTCTGACTAGCGGGAGGCGGGGTCGGTACAATGAGCAGTTCTTC. Translating it yields CASSESSLTSGRRGRYNEQFF.

V gene TRBV7-8 combines with J gene TRBJ1-1; weak D call: TRBD1 (6 bases). Trimming pared 1 base from V and 5 bases from J, leaving 11 bases between. This CDR3 region has 14 residues. Germline-derived CDR1 and CDR2 are SGHVS and FQNEAQ. The CDR3 here is CASSLGQAGTEAFF. CDR3 DNA sequence: TGTGCCAGCAGCTTAGGACAGGCGGGGACTGAAGCTTTCTTT.

The chain recombines TRBV7-2 with TRBJ1-2; D is unclear. Per germline, CDR1 SGHTA and CDR2 FQGNSA. V lost 1 base and J lost 2, with 14 bases in between. The CDR3 has 16 residues. The CDR3 coding sequence is TGTGCCAGCAGCTTAGGGGCTTGGATAAAGAACTATGGCTACACCTTC. Its protein is CASSLGAWIKNYGYTF.

J is TRBJ2-7 and V is TRBV11-2, with 8 nucleotides matching TRBD1. CDR1 and CDR2 from the germline V gene are SGHAT and FQNNGV. Losses at the gene ends were 4 bases for V and 3 bases for J; bases not matched to a gene: 14. The CDR3 runs to 17 residues. The CDR3 DNA follows: TGTGCCAGCAGCTCCTCTCCCGCAGGGGGCATCATCTACGAGCAGTACTTC. This sequence encodes CASSSSPAGGIIYEQYF.

This chain connects TRBV25-1 to TRBJ1-1; D not certain. The CDR3 runs 13 residues. V lost 6 bases and J 3 bases, leaving 11 bases between the germline ends. CDR1 and CDR2 from the germline V gene are MGHDK and SYGVNS. Here the CDR3 reads CASSTNGDTEAFF. CDR3 sequence (DNA): TGTGCCAGCAGCACTAACGGGGACACTGAAGCTTTCTTT.

On this clone: Different DNA sequences within this sample yield the same CDR3. The genes are TRBV18 and TRBJ2-2, with D uncertain. CDR3 length equals 11 residues. Germline CDR1 and CDR2: KGHSH and LQKENI. The V gene lost 6 bases and the J gene lost 4 bases, with 3 bases spanning the gap. The CDR3 region is CASSPTGELFF. The CDR3 DNA is TGTGCCAGCTCCCCCACCGGGGAGCTGTTTTTT.

The chain uses TRBV24-1 and TRBJ2-3; 10 nucleotides align to TRBD1. The CDR3 has 17 residues. Germline V CDR1 and CDR2: KGHDR, SFDVKD. With 3 bases clipped from V and 3 bases from J, the junction kept 8 bases outside the gene matches. CDR3 region: CATSDPGQGGPTDTQYF. The DNA of the CDR3 is TGTGCCACCAGTGATCCCGGACAGGGGGGTCCTACAGATACGCAGTATTTT.